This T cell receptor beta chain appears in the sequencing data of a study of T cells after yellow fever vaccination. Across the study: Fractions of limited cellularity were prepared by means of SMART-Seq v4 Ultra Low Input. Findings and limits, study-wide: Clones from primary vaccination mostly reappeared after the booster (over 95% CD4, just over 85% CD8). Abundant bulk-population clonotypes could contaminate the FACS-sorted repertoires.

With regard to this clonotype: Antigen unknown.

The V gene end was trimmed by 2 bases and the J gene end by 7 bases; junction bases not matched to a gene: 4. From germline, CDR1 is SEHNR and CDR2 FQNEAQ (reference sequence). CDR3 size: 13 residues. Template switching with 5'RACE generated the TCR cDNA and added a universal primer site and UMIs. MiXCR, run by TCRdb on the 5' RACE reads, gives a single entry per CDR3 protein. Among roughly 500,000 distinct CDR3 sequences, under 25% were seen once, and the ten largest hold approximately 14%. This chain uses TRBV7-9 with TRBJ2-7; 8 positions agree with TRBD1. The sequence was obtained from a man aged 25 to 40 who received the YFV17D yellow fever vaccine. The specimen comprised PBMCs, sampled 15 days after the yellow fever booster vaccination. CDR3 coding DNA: TGTGCCAGCAGCTTATGGACAGGGACTGAGCAGTACTTC. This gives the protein CASSLWTGTEQYF.